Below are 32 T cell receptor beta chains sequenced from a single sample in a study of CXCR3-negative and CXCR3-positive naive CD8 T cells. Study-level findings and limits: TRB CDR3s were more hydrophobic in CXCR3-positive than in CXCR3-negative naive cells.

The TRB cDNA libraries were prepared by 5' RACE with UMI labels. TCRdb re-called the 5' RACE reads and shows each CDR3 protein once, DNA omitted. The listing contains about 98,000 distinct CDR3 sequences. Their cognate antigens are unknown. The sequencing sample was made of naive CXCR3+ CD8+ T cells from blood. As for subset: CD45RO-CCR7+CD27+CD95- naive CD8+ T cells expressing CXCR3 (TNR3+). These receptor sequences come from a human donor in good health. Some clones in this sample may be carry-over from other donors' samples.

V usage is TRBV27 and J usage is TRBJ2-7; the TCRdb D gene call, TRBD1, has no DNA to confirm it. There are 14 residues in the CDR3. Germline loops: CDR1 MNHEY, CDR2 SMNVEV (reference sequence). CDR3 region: CASSNEAGRNEQYF.

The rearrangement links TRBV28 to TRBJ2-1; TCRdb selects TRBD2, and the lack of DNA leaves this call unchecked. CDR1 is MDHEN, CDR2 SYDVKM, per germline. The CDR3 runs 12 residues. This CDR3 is CASSSLPDEQFF.

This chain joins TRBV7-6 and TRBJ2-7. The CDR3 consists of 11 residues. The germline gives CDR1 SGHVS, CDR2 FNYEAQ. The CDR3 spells CASSSVSEQYF.

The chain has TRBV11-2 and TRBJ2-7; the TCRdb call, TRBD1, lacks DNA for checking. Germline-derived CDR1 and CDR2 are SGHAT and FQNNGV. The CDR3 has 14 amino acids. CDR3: CASSFGTESYEQYF.

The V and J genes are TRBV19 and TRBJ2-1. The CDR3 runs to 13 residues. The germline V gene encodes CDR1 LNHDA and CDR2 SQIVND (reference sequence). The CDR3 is CASSIRLYNEQFF.

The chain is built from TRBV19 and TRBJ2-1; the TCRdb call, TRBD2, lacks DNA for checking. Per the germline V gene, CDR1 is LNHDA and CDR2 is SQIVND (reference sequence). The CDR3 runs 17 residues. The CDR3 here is CASSIDSGGYSYNEQFF.

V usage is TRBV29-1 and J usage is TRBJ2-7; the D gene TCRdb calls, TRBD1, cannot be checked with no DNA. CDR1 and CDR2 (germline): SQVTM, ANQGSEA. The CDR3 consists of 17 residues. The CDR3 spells CSVEDWSKRDTMYEQYF.

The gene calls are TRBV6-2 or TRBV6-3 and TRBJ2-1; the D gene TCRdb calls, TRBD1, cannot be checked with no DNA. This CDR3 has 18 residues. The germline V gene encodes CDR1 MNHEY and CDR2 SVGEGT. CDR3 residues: CASSLDSRETYSYNEQFF.

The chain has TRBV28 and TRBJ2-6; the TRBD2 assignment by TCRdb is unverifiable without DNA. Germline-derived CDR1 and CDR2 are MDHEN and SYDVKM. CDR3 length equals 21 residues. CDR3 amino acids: CASRSQGYLAGGPRWANVLTF.

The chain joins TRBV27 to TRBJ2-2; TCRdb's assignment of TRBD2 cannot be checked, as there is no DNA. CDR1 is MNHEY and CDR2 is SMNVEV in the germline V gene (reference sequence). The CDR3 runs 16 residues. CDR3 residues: CASTISGGANTGELFF.

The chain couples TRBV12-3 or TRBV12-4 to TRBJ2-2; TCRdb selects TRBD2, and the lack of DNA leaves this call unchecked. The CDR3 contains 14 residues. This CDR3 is CASSLGPPTGELFF.

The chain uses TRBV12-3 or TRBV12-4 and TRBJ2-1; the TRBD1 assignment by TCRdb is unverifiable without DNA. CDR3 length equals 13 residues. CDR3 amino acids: CASSTHRGGEQFF.

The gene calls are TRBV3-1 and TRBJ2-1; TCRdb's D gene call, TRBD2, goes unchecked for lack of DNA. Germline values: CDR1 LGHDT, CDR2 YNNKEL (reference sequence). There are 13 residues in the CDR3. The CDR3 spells CASSLGRGDEQFF.

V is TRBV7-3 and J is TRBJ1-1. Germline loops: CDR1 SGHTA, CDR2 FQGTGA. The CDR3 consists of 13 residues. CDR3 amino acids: CASSLTIRTEAFF.

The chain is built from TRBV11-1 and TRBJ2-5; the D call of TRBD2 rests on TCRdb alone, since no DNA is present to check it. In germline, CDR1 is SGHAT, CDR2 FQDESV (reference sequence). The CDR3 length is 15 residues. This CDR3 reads CASSQGLDLRETQYF.

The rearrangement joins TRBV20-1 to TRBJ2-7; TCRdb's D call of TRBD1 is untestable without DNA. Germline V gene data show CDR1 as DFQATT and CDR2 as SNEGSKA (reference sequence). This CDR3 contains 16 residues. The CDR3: CSAGQARAGVYYEQYF.

The CDR3 loop reads CASSLDAGGPGNEQFF. The V gene is TRBV5-1, the J gene TRBJ2-1; TCRdb indicates TRBD2, and absent DNA this call remains unverified. This CDR3 spans 16 amino acids. Germline-derived CDR1 and CDR2 are SGHRS and YFSETQ.

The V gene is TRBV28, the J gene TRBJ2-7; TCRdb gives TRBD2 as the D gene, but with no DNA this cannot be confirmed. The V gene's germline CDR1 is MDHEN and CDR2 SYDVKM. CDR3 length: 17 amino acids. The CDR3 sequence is CASSLTGLAGLSYEQYF.

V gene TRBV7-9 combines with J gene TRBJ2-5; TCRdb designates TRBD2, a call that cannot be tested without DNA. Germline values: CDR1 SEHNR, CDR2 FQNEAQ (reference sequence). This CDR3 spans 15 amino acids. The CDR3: CASSRLRGPMETQYF.

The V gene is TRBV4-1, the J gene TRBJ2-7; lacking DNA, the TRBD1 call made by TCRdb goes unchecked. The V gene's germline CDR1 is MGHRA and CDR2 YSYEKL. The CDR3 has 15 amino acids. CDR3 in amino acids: CASSQSGQGVYEQYF.

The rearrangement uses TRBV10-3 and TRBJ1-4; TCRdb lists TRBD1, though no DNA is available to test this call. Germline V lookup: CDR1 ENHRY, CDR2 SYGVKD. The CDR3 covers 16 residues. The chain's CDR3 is CAISPSREGRDEKLFF.

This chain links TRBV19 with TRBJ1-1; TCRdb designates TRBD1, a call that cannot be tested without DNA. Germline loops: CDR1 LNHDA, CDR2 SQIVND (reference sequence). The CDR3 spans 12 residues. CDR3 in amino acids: CAAHRGRAEAFF.

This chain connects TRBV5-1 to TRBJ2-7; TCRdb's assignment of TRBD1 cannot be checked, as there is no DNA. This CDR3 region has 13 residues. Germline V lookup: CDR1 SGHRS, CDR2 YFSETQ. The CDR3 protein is CASSSGTAYEQYF.

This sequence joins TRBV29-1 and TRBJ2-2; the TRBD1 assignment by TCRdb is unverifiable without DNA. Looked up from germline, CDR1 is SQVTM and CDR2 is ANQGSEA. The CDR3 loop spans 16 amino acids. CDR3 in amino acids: CSVGDQIIQGSGELFF.

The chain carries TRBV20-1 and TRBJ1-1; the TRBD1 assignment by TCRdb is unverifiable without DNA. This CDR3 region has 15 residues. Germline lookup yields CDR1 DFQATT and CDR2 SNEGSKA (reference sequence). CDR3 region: CSARDGDREYTEAFF.

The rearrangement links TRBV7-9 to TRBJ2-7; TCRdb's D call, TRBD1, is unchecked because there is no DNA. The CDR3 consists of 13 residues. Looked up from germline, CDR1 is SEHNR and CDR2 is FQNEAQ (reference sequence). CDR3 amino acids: CASIRTGSYEQYF. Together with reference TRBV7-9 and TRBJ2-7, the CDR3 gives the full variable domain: DTGVSQNPRHKITKRGQNVTFRCDPISEHNRLYWYRQTLGQGPEFLTYFQNEAQLEKSRLLSDRFSAERPKGSFSTLEIQRTEQGDSAMYLCASIRTGSYEQYFGPGTRLTVT.

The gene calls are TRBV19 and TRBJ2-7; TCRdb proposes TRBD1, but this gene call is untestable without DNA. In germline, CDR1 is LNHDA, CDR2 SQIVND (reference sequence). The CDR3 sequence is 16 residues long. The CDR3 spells CAGSLRTGGNPYEQYF. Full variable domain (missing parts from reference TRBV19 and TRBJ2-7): DGGITQSPKYLFRKEGQNVTLSCEQNLNHDAMYWYRQDPGQGLRLIYYSQIVNDFQKGDIAEGYSVSREKKESFPLTVTSAQKNPTAFYLCAGSLRTGGNPYEQYFGPGTRLTVT.

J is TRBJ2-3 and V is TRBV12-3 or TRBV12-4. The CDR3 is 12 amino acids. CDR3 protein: CASSVRTDTQYF.

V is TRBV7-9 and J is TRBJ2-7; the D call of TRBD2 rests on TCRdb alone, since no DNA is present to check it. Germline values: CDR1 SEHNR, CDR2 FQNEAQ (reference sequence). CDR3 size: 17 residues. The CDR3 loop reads CASSLAPLTSGSYEQYF.

The CDR3 sequence is CASSIDHGGINEQFF. The chain couples TRBV19 to TRBJ2-1; TCRdb designates TRBD1, a call that cannot be tested without DNA. This CDR3 comprises 15 residues. Germline CDR1 is LNHDA and CDR2 is SQIVND (reference sequence).

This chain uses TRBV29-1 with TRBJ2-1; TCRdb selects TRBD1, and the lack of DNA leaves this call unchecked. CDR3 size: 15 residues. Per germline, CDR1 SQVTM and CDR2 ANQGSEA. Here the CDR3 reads CSVDPGTPRGNEQFF.

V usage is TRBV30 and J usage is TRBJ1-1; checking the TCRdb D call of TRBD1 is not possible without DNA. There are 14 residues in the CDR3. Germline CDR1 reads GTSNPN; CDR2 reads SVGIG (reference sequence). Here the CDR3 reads CAWKLGTGVFEAFF.